This TCR beta chain was captured by sequencing in a study of blood T cell repertoires in COVID-19. Germline V lookup: CDR1 MDHEN, CDR2 SYDVKM. The CDR3 totals 15 residues. The J segment lost 1 base and the V segment lost 6 bases, leaving 9 bases of the junction unmatched. Per the study methods: Reference gene primer amplification gave nucleated cell count estimates. TCRdb's table, derived via immunoSEQ multiplex PCR, lists solely in-frame clones and lacks some. V, J and clone size are taken as reported in that table, and D and trimming were inferred from the DNA itself. Here the sample spans 100,000 to 150,000 clones, approximately 89% being singletons.

The sequence derives from a woman older than 75 with COVID-19, enrolled during active disease. V is TRBV28 and J is TRBJ2-7, with 7 bases lining up with TRBD1. The sample consisted of peripheral blood. CDR3 coding DNA: TGTGCCAGCAGCCGCCCGACAGGGAGATCCTACGAGCAGTACTTC. Translated: CASSRPTGRSYEQYF.